The T cell receptor (beta chain) described here comes from a study of response to subunit inactivated influenza vaccine. Germline trimming cut 4 bases from V and 1 base from J; bases unmatched to any gene: 15. Germline V gene sequence: CDR1 DFQATT, CDR2 SNEGSKA (reference sequence). The CDR3 sequence is 18 residues long. Regarding the study as a whole: Few new T cells, the authors suggested, are recruited by each seasonal influenza vaccination.

A single record per CDR3 protein comes from TCRdb applying MiXCR to the RT-PCR reads. Of around 540,000 distinct CDR3 sequences in the sample, roughly 10% were seen once. This clonotype showed up just a few times. Its antigen is not identified. The V call is TRBV20-1, the J call TRBJ2-1, with 8 bases aligning to TRBD1. Sequencing used PBMCs from blood, obtained on the day of vaccination. This receptor was identified in a man aged 45-65 years who received an inactivated influenza vaccine. CDR3 amino acids: CSATWLDRVIISYNEQFF. DNA of the CDR3: TGCAGTGCTACCTGGCTGGACAGGGTCATAATATCCTACAATGAGCAGTTCTTC.